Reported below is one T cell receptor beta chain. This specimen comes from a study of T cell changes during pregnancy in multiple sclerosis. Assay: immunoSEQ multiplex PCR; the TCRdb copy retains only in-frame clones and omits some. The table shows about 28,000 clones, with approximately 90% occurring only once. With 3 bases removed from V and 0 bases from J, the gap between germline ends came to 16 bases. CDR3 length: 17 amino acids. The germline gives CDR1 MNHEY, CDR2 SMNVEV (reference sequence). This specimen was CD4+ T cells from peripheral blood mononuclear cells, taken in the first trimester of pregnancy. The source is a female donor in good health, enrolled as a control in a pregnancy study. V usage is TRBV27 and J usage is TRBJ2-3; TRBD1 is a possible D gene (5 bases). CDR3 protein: CASSLSLGRASTDTQYF. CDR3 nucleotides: TGTGCCAGCAGTTTGTCATTGGGCAGGGCGAGCACAGATACGCAGTATTTT.